The rows below give T cell receptor beta chains drawn from one sample of a study of CXCR3-negative and CXCR3-positive naive CD8 T cells. Following a re-call of the 5' RACE reads, TCRdb has one entry per CDR3 protein and lacks DNA. Its table lists about 6,700 distinct CDR3 sequences. Sequencing was carried out using naive CXCR3- CD8+ T cells from blood. The receptors stem from a human donor in good health. Some clones in this sample may be carry-over from other donors' samples. Both conserved end residues are part of each CDR3. Fields, in order: clone size, J gene, V gene, CDR3 protein. The size entry is marked missing in some rows and otherwise reads once, few, many or a size class.

clone size: medium-sized; J gene: TRBJ2-4; V gene: TRBV3-1; CDR3 protein: CASSQDLRLAGAETKNIQYF
clone size: .; J gene: TRBJ2-5; V gene: TRBV20-1; CDR3 protein: CSAPGQGLETQYF
clone size: .; J gene: TRBJ2-7; V gene: TRBV5-1; CDR3 protein: CASSRDSTYEQYF
clone size: medium-sized; J gene: TRBJ2-5; V gene: TRBV29-1; CDR3 protein: CSVVGTGFQETQYF
clone size: .; J gene: TRBJ2-1; V gene: TRBV7-9; CDR3 protein: CASSPPSGEGYNEQFF
clone size: .; J gene: TRBJ2-3; V gene: TRBV6-2/TRBV6-3; CDR3 protein: CASRLGLAGGRRDTQYF
clone size: .; J gene: TRBJ1-5; V gene: TRBV21-1; CDR3 protein: CAIRQHSNQPQHF
clone size: medium-sized; J gene: TRBJ2-1; V gene: TRBV2; CDR3 protein: CASSASLAGDEQFF
clone size: medium-sized; J gene: TRBJ2-2; V gene: TRBV29-1; CDR3 protein: CSVETGEAGELFF
clone size: .; J gene: TRBJ2-1; V gene: TRBV7-8; CDR3 protein: CASSIIAGLYNEQFF
clone size: .; J gene: TRBJ2-5; V gene: TRBV12-3/TRBV12-4; CDR3 protein: CASTPGQNQETQYF
clone size: .; J gene: TRBJ1-4; V gene: TRBV29-1; CDR3 protein: CSVSRGDEKLFF
clone size: .; J gene: TRBJ2-3; V gene: TRBV6-2/TRBV6-3; CDR3 protein: CASSYFGGTTRDTQYF
clone size: .; J gene: TRBJ2-3; V gene: TRBV20-1; CDR3 protein: CSARSASGGLTDTQYF
clone size: .; J gene: TRBJ2-1; V gene: TRBV6-4; CDR3 protein: CASSRNPYNEQFF
clone size: medium-sized; J gene: TRBJ2-7; V gene: TRBV3-1; CDR3 protein: CASSQGQGSYEQYF
clone size: medium-sized; J gene: TRBJ1-2; V gene: TRBV4-1; CDR3 protein: CASSQDRFGYTF
clone size: .; J gene: TRBJ2-5; V gene: TRBV25-1; CDR3 protein: CASSRQGETQYF
clone size: .; J gene: TRBJ1-3; V gene: TRBV7-2; CDR3 protein: CASSSTSSGNTIYF
clone size: .; J gene: TRBJ1-1; V gene: TRBV29-1; CDR3 protein: CSAWGLNTEAFF
clone size: .; J gene: TRBJ2-5; V gene: TRBV5-1; CDR3 protein: CASSLWLTQETQYF
clone size: .; J gene: TRBJ2-2; V gene: TRBV2; CDR3 protein: CASSEVTPSGIGDGELFF
clone size: .; J gene: TRBJ2-1; V gene: TRBV20-1; CDR3 protein: CSARDSTSGYNEQYF
clone size: .; J gene: TRBJ2-7; V gene: TRBV12-3/TRBV12-4; CDR3 protein: CASSFGTLSSYEQYF
clone size: .; J gene: TRBJ2-1; V gene: TRBV10-3; CDR3 protein: CAISEVGSDSFPDEQFF
clone size: medium-sized; J gene: TRBJ1-2; V gene: TRBV5-1; CDR3 protein: CASSFSSDSYGYTF
clone size: .; J gene: TRBJ2-3; V gene: TRBV20-1; CDR3 protein: CSARDYHTDTQYF
clone size: medium-sized; J gene: TRBJ2-7; V gene: TRBV7-8; CDR3 protein: CASSLVGIAYEQYF
clone size: .; J gene: TRBJ2-1; V gene: TRBV27; CDR3 protein: CASSLMTDYNEQFF
clone size: .; J gene: TRBJ2-7; V gene: TRBV11-2; CDR3 protein: CASSLVPFYEQYF
clone size: .; J gene: TRBJ1-1; V gene: TRBV20-1; CDR3 protein: CSARDLGTESMNTEAFF
clone size: medium-sized; J gene: TRBJ1-4; V gene: TRBV6-9; CDR3 protein: CASPLHGTRNEKLFF
clone size: .; J gene: TRBJ2-7; V gene: TRBV29-1; CDR3 protein: CSVEDTSRSSYEQYF
clone size: .; J gene: TRBJ2-2; V gene: TRBV29-1; CDR3 protein: CSVEDRRGELFF
clone size: medium-sized; J gene: TRBJ2-2; V gene: TRBV19; CDR3 protein: CASSPAGGRGTGELFF
clone size: .; J gene: TRBJ2-2; V gene: TRBV2; CDR3 protein: CASSLRGGGELFF
clone size: .; J gene: TRBJ2-3; V gene: TRBV20-1; CDR3 protein: CSARDRQRAYTDTQYF